Each of the 24 T cell receptor beta chains below was sequenced from the same sample in a study of memory B cells and T cells in multiple sclerosis. Their recognized antigens are unknown. Separate sequencing covered autoproliferating (CFSE-dim) and non-proliferating (CFSE-high) T cells from stimulus-free culture. Replicate wells were pooled after more than six days of stimulus-free culture of approximately 5x10^7 CFSE-labeled PBMCs. The table came from immunoSEQ multiplex PCR; TCRdb's copy has only in-frame clones and leaves some out. The profile shows 46,000 or so clones, about four fifths of them singletons. The material sequenced was PBMCs from blood kept in culture. Receptors were obtained from a human donor with multiple sclerosis.

The V and J genes are TRBV4-2 and TRBJ2-7; a weak D match, TRBD2 (6 bases). The germline V gene has CDR1 LGHNA and CDR2 YNFKEQ. Deletions cut 0 bases from V and 1 base from J, with 10 bases between. CDR3 length equals 15 residues. In nucleotides, the CDR3 is TGTGCCAGCAGCCAAGAAGGGACTTTTTCCTACGAGCAGTACTTC. It codes for CASSQEGTFSYEQYF.

In this sample, this clone turned up a few times. V is TRBV5-1 and J is TRBJ2-7, with D hard to call. The CDR3 covers 13 residues. The germline V gene encodes CDR1 SGHRS and CDR2 YFSETQ. V lost 0 bases and J lost 2, with 6 bases in between. The DNA for the CDR3 is TGCGCCAGCAGCTTGGCGATGACCTACGAGCAGTACTTC. Protein sequence: CASSLAMTYEQYF.

The chain couples TRBV19 to TRBJ1-1, with D possibly being TRBD1 (6 bases). The CDR3 length is 15 residues. CDR1 is LNHDA and CDR2 is SQIVND in the germline V gene (reference sequence). Trimming removed 2 bases at V and 4 bases at J, with 14 bases between. The CDR3, as DNA: TGTGCCAGTAGTATATCGGGGGCGAAGGGCACTGAAGCTTTCTTT. Residues: CASSISGAKGTEAFF.

The J gene is TRBJ2-1, the V gene TRBV4-1; 12 bases fit TRBD1. Trimming cost V 3 bases and J 8 bases; bases outside gene matches: 5. The CDR3 spans 15 residues. In germline, CDR1 is MGHRA, CDR2 YSYEKL. The CDR3 bases are TGCGCCAGCAGCCACGGGACAGGGGGCCTAGATGAGCAGTTCTTC. This gives the protein CASSHGTGGLDEQFF.

The chain has TRBV5-1 and TRBJ1-3; D gene ambiguous. The CDR3 totals 13 residues. CDR1 and CDR2 (germline): SGHRS, YFSETQ. The V end was cut by 3 bases, the J end by 0 bases, with 4 bases between. CDR3 in DNA: TGCGCCAGCAGCTCTCACTCTGGAAACACCATATATTTT. This encodes CASSSHSGNTIYF.

V is TRBV29-1 and J is TRBJ1-2; the D gene is possibly TRBD1 (6 bases). CDR1 SQVTM and CDR2 ANQGSEA come from the germline V gene. This CDR3 has 15 residues. With 4 bases removed from V and 3 bases from J, the gap between germline ends came to 18 bases. CDR3 sequence reads: CSVAQGSLGDYGYTF. In nucleotides, the CDR3 is TGCAGCGTTGCTCAGGGGTCGCTCGGGGACTATGGCTACACCTTC.

The chain couples TRBV20-1 to TRBJ1-2; D gene unclear. The V end lost 5 bases, the J end lost 5 bases, and 9 bases lay between the germline ends. The CDR3 consists of 11 residues. Germline CDR1 reads DFQATT; CDR2 reads SNEGSKA (reference sequence). CDR3 protein: CSAHQRYGYTF. CDR3 in DNA: TGCAGTGCTCACCAGCGATATGGCTACACCTTC.

The chain links TRBV4-2 to TRBJ2-5; the D gene is possibly TRBD1 (6 bases). The end of the DNA aligns better with TRBJ2-7, so the J call may be wrong. The CDR3 loop spans 15 amino acids. Per the germline V gene, CDR1 is LGHNA and CDR2 is YNFKEQ. The CDR3 region has the DNA TGTGCCAGCAGTCAGGGAAGCCCAGGGGTTGGCGAGCAGTACTTC. Translation: CASSQGSPGVGEQYF.

The CDR3 here is CASSADPGQGEAFF. The CDR3, as DNA: TGTGCCAGCAGCGCAGACCCGGGACAGGGAGAAGCTTTCTTT. The chain is built from TRBV9 and TRBJ1-1; 9 nucleotides match TRBD1. In germline, CDR1 is SGDLS, CDR2 YYNGEE. The CDR3 covers 14 residues. Trimming took 3 bases from V and 8 from J; bases not matched to a gene: 8.

This chain connects TRBV5-1 to TRBJ2-1, with D possibly being TRBD1 or TRBD2 (5 bases each). The CDR3 contains 17 residues. Trimming removed 2 bases from V and 2 bases from J, with 17 bases in between. Germline-derived CDR1 and CDR2 are SGHRS and YFSETQ. The CDR3 DNA reads TGCGCCAGCAGCTTTCGGGGTAGCGCAGGGCCCTACAATGAGCAGTTCTTC. Protein: CASSFRGSAGPYNEQFF. Supplemented by reference TRBV5-1 and TRBJ2-1, the full variable domain reads KAGVTQTPRYLIKTRGQQVTLSCSPISGHRSVSWYQQTPGQGLQFLFEYFSETQRNKGNFPGRFSGRQFSNSRSEMNVSTLELGDSALYLCASSFRGSAGPYNEQFFGPGTRLTVL.

J is TRBJ1-2 and V is TRBV7-9; 7 nucleotides align to TRBD1. The CDR3 is 13 residues long. Trimming removed 3 bases from V and 4 bases from J; junction bases left unmatched: 2. The V gene's germline CDR1 is SEHNR and CDR2 FQNEAQ (reference sequence). The CDR3 nucleotides are TGTGCCAGCAGCTTTCAGGGGGGCTATGGCTACACCTTC. Translated, it gives CASSFQGGYGYTF.

CDR3 in DNA: TGTGCCAGCAGTGGTCGGGCCTACGAGCAGTACTTC. Its protein product is CASSGRAYEQYF. This rearrangement joins TRBV2 to TRBJ2-7; D is undetermined. The CDR3 runs to 12 residues. V was clipped by 4 bases and J by 2 bases, with 6 bases between them. Germline values: CDR1 SNHLY, CDR2 FYNNEI.

This chain connects TRBV5-6 to TRBJ2-5; 8 bases agree with TRBD1. CDR1 is SGHDT, CDR2 YYEEEE, per germline. V lost 1 base, J lost 0 bases, and 2 bases stayed unmatched. The CDR3 spans 15 residues. DNA of the CDR3: TGTGCCAGCAGCTTGACGGACAGGGACCAAGAGACCCAGTACTTC. This translates into CASSLTDRDQETQYF.

This clone has just a few counts. The rearrangement uses TRBV19 and TRBJ1-2, with 7 bases matching TRBD1. The germline CDR1 and CDR2 sequences are LNHDA and SQIVND (reference sequence). The V segment lost 5 bases and the J segment 8 bases; nucleotides outside the gene matches: 8. The CDR3 totals 13 residues. CDR3 in amino acids: CASSQNRGNGYTF. DNA of the CDR3: TGTGCCAGTAGTCAAAACAGGGGAAACGGCTACACCTTC.

V and J are TRBV18 and TRBJ2-1; 9 positions agree with TRBD1. The CDR3 is 17 residues long. The germline gives CDR1 KGHSH, CDR2 LQKENI. V lost 6 bases, J lost 0 bases, and 9 bases stayed unmatched. DNA of the CDR3: TGTGCCAGCTCTCCCGGACAGGGGCAAAGCTCCTACAATGAGCAGTTCTTC. Amino acid sequence: CASSPGQGQSSYNEQFF.

The V call is TRBV6-1, the J call TRBJ1-2; possibly TRBD1 for D (6 bases). The germline gives CDR1 MNHNS, CDR2 SASEGT. Between the trimmed V and J ends, which lost 1 base and 4 bases, there was a span of 13 bases. CDR3 length: 15 amino acids. The CDR3 DNA is TGTGCCAGCAGTGAAGAGGTAGGGGGAGGCTATGGCTACACCTTC. Residues: CASSEEVGGGYGYTF.

The gene calls are TRBV9 and TRBJ2-7, with D unresolved. In germline, CDR1 is SGDLS, CDR2 YYNGEE. The CDR3 extends over 15 amino acids. V was clipped by 4 bases and J by 0 bases, with 14 bases between them. The chain's CDR3 is CASSPRAGFSYEQYF. In nucleotides, the CDR3 is TGTGCCAGCAGCCCACGTGCAGGTTTCTCCTACGAGCAGTACTTC. The complete variable domain, with remaining parts taken from reference TRBV9 and TRBJ2-7, reads DSGVTQTPKHLITATGQRVTLRCSPRSGDLSVYWYQQSLDQGLQFLIQYYNGEERAKGNILERFSAQQFPDLHSELNLSSLELGDSALYFCASSPRAGFSYEQYFGPGTRLTVT.

The chain combines TRBV19 with TRBJ2-1; 9 nucleotides line up with TRBD1. CDR3 size: 15 residues. With V trimmed by 5 bases and J by 4 bases, 6 bases remained unmatched. Germline assignment: CDR1 LNHDA and CDR2 SQIVND (reference sequence). CDR3 DNA sequence: TGTGCCAGTAGTTTCCGGGACAGGGTTTACAATGAGCAGTTCTTC. It codes for CASSFRDRVYNEQFF.

The rearrangement joins TRBV10-3 to TRBJ2-7; 9 bases fit TRBD2. V shed 5 bases, J shed 0 bases, and the junction held 5 bases outside the gene matches. Germline V gives CDR1 ENHRY, CDR2 SYGVKD. This CDR3 is 15 amino acids long. CDR3 sequence reads: CAISPAGGVSYEQYF. For the CDR3, the DNA is TGTGCCATCAGTCCAGCGGGGGGCGTCTCCTACGAGCAGTACTTC.

The rearrangement links TRBV18 to TRBJ1-2; the match to TRBD1 covers 8 bases. The V gene's germline CDR1 is KGHSH and CDR2 LQKENI. Trimming at V came to 5 bases and at J to 8 bases, leaving 19 bases not matched to a gene. This CDR3 is 17 amino acids long. CDR3 protein: CASSESQGAIVVKGYTF. The CDR3 nucleotides read TGTGCCAGCTCAGAGTCCCAGGGGGCGATAGTGGTGAAAGGCTACACCTTC.

This rearrangement joins TRBV10-3 to TRBJ1-5, with a tentative D call TRBD1 (5 bases). V lost 4 bases and J 4 bases, leaving 11 bases between the germline ends. This CDR3 comprises 14 residues. CDR1 and CDR2 (germline): ENHRY, SYGVKD. CDR3 sequence: CAISGGDGNQPQHF. Here the CDR3 DNA reads TGTGCCATCAGTGGGGGGGACGGGAATCAGCCCCAGCATTTT.

This clone was counted only a few times. The chain employs TRBV4-1 and TRBJ1-2; a weak D match, TRBD1 (6 bases). In germline, CDR1 is MGHRA, CDR2 YSYEKL. V shed 3 bases and J shed 1 base, with 15 bases lying between them. The CDR3 runs 16 residues. The CDR3 sequence is CASSHHTTGINYGYTF. Written as DNA, the CDR3 is TGCGCCAGCAGCCACCACACAACAGGGATTAACTATGGCTACACCTTC.

This clone was counted only a few times. CDR3 DNA sequence: TGTGCCTGGAGTGCTACGGGGGTCCAAGAGACCCAGTACTTC. It yields the protein CAWSATGVQETQYF. The V gene is TRBV30, the J gene TRBJ2-5; weak D call: TRBD2 (6 bases). CDR3 size: 14 residues. Germline V gene sequence: CDR1 GTSNPN, CDR2 SVGIG (reference sequence). V lost 1 base, J lost 1 base, and 10 bases lay in between.

J is TRBJ2-7 and V is TRBV6-6; no firm D call. From germline, CDR1 is MNHNY and CDR2 SVGAGI (reference sequence). The CDR3 totals 11 residues. V was cut by 2 bases and J by 6 bases, with 5 bases left in between. CDR3 region: CASSYQAEQYF. CDR3 sequence (DNA): TGTGCCAGCAGTTACCAAGCCGAGCAGTACTTC.